The 12 T cell receptor beta chains in this list originate from one sample, sequenced in a study of OX40 agonist ivuxolimab in advanced cancers. Profiling relied on immunoSEQ multiplex PCR, and the TCRdb table lists in-frame clones only, not all of them. This table has tens of thousands of clones, around 92% appearing once. The sequencing used CD4+ or CD8+ T cells sorted from blood, collected in a trial of the OX40 agonist ivuxolimab. The receptor source for this set is an adult with an advanced solid tumor such as melanoma, head and neck, liver or kidney cancer.

This clone was detected once. The chain carries TRBV19 and TRBJ2-4, with D unresolved. Germline CDR1 is LNHDA and CDR2 is SQIVND (reference sequence). Trimming stripped 4 bases from V and 0 bases from J, with 13 bases between. The CDR3 spans 16 residues. In nucleotides, the CDR3 is TGTGCCAGTAGTACACGATTCGGGCTAGCCAAAAACATTCAGTACTTC. This encodes CASSTRFGLAKNIQYF.

The sample holds one count of this clone. V is TRBV7-6 and J is TRBJ2-1, with D unresolved. CDR3 length: 15 residues. Germline CDR1 reads SGHVS; CDR2 reads FNYEAQ. Trimming pared 7 bases from V and 6 bases from J, leaving 19 bases between. CDR3 sequence (DNA): TGTGCCAGCACCCTAGTAGGCGGCCTCGGCAATGAGCAGTTCTTC. It specifies CASTLVGGLGNEQFF.

The rearrangement uses TRBV9 and TRBJ2-3; D gene uncertain. The CDR3 consists of 16 residues. Germline V gives CDR1 SGDLS, CDR2 YYNGEE. Trimming stripped 0 bases from V and 4 bases from J, with 15 bases between. The CDR3 DNA sequence: TGTGCCAGCAGCGTAGAGGGCCAGTTATCGGCAGATACGCAGTATTTT. Its translation: CASSVEGQLSADTQYF.

This chain connects TRBV9 to TRBJ2-5; 9 bases line up with TRBD2. The germline CDR1 and CDR2 sequences are SGDLS and YYNGEE. Trimming at V came to 0 bases and at J to 2 bases, leaving 8 bases not matched to a gene. The length of the CDR3 is 17 residues. CDR3 sequence (DNA): TGTGCCAGCAGCGTAGGGCCTAGCGGGAATATACAAGAGACCCAGTACTTC. Amino acid sequence: CASSVGPSGNIQETQYF.

This chain links TRBV7-6 with TRBJ2-4; 7 positions match TRBD2. Germline V gives CDR1 SGHVS, CDR2 FNYEAQ. The CDR3 sequence is 14 residues long. With V trimmed by 5 bases and J by 8 bases, 9 bases remained unmatched. The CDR3: CASSEGGYMDIQYF. The CDR3 DNA reads TGTGCCAGCAGCGAGGGAGGGTATATGGACATTCAGTACTTC.

The J gene is TRBJ2-1, the V gene TRBV9; possibly TRBD2 for D (7 bases). Trimming removed 7 bases at V and 12 bases at J, with 14 bases between. Per germline, CDR1 SGDLS and CDR2 YYNGEE. This CDR3 is 11 amino acids long. The CDR3 here is CASGGAFGQFF. The CDR3 DNA is TGTGCCAGCGGGGGGGCCTTCGGGCAGTTCTTC.

The chain is built from TRBV5-4 and TRBJ2-1, with unresolved D. The CDR3 is 14 amino acids. V lost 4 bases, J lost 0 bases, and 8 bases lay in between. Germline-derived CDR1 and CDR2 are SGHNT and YYREEE (reference sequence). The CDR3 spells CASSTSSSYNEQFF. DNA for the CDR3: TGTGCCAGCAGCACCTCCAGCTCCTACAATGAGCAGTTCTTC. The full variable domain, completed using reference TRBV5-4 and TRBJ2-1, is ETGVTQSPTHLIKTRGQQVTLRCSSQSGHNTVSWYQQALGQGPQFIFQYYREEENGRGNFPPRFSGLQFPNYSSELNVNALELDDSALYLCASSTSSSYNEQFFGPGTRLTVL.

On this clone: Additional DNA sequences in this sample encode the identical CDR3. This rearrangement joins TRBV28 to TRBJ1-1; D ambiguous. Trimming took 3 bases from V and 0 from J, leaving 8 bases between them. Germline assignment: CDR1 MDHEN and CDR2 SYDVKM. The CDR3 runs 14 residues. Here the CDR3 reads CASSFQALNTEAFF. CDR3 nucleotides: TGTGCCAGCAGTTTCCAGGCCCTGAACACTGAAGCTTTCTTT.

The chain employs TRBV9 and TRBJ2-1; 9 bases align to TRBD1. V was clipped by 2 bases and J by 4 bases; unmatched bases: 4. The CDR3 extends over 15 amino acids. Looked up from germline, CDR1 is SGDLS and CDR2 is YYNGEE. CDR3 sequence: CASSVGTGWYNEQFF. As DNA, the CDR3 is TGTGCCAGCAGCGTCGGGACAGGGTGGTACAATGAGCAGTTCTTC. The full variable domain, rest sourced from reference TRBV9 and TRBJ2-1, is DSGVTQTPKHLITATGQRVTLRCSPRSGDLSVYWYQQSLDQGLQFLIQYYNGEERAKGNILERFSAQQFPDLHSELNLSSLELGDSALYFCASSVGTGWYNEQFFGPGTRLTVL.

The V call is TRBV30, the J call TRBJ1-2; D is unresolved. The V gene's germline CDR1 is GTSNPN and CDR2 SVGIG (reference sequence). This CDR3 is built from 14 residues. Deletions cut 1 base from V and 7 bases from J, with 16 bases between. The CDR3 bases are TGTGCCTGGAGTGCTGGCGGGGAGCGGAGTGGCTACACCTTC. Protein sequence: CAWSAGGERSGYTF.

The rearrangement joins TRBV10-3 to TRBJ2-7; 8 nucleotides match TRBD2. The CDR3 consists of 17 residues. After removal of 5 bases from V and 0 bases from J, the junction contained 12 bases not matched to a gene. Germline CDR1 reads ENHRY; CDR2 reads SYGVKD. CDR3 sequence (DNA): TGTGCCATCAGTCTCGGACTAGCCGGGGGGCCCTCCTACGAGCAGTACTTC. Translated: CAISLGLAGGPSYEQYF.

This chain links TRBV7-2 with TRBJ2-3; 10 bases are shared with TRBD2. The J segment lost 9 bases and the V segment lost 4 bases, leaving 4 bases of the junction unmatched. CDR3 size: 13 residues. Germline V gene lookup returns CDR1 SGHTA and CDR2 FQGNSA. Here the CDR3 DNA reads TGTGCCAGCAGCTCCTCTAGCGGGAGCACGCAGTATTTT. It yields the protein CASSSSSGSTQYF.